This is a list of T cell receptor beta chains from one sample in a study of cytomegalovirus exposure and HLA in healthy donors. Only in-frame clones appear in the TCRdb table, and some are missing; sequencing was by immunoSEQ multiplex PCR. In the table there are around 140,000 clones, 77% of which are singletons. The sequencing sample was made of PBMCs. The receptors were sampled from a woman between 35 and 50 years old in good health and CMV-seronegative. The CDR3 runs from the conserved cysteine through the conserved F or W. The order of the fields is J gene, clone size, D gene, V gene, CDR3 DNA, CDR3 protein. A D gene is named only where the DNA matches it firmly. Size is stated for part of the rows, as once, few or many counts, or as a class when the clone is expanded.

j_gene: TRBJ1-2; abundance: .; d_gene: TRBD1; v_gene: TRBV27; CDR3nt: TGTGCCAGCAGTTCAGGGCCGGGACAGGGGTTCACTGGCTACACCTTC; CDR3aa: CASSSGPGQGFTGYTF
j_gene: TRBJ2-7; abundance: once; d_gene: TRBD2; v_gene: TRBV7-9; CDR3nt: TGTGCCAGCAGCAGGGGACTAGCGGGGGGACCATCCTACGAGCAGTACTTC; CDR3aa: CASSRGLAGGPSYEQYF
j_gene: TRBJ1-5; abundance: .; d_gene: TRBD1; v_gene: TRBV7-2; CDR3nt: TGTGCCAGCAGCTCCGACAGGGACCATCAGCCCCAGCATTTT; CDR3aa: CASSSDRDHQPQHF
j_gene: TRBJ2-7; abundance: .; d_gene: .; v_gene: TRBV28; CDR3nt: TGTGCCAGCAGTATTCAGGGGCTGGGGGTTTACGAGCAGTACTTC; CDR3aa: CASSIQGLGVYEQYF
j_gene: TRBJ2-5; abundance: once; d_gene: .; v_gene: TRBV28; CDR3nt: TGTGCCACCCGACCGACAAATCAAGAGACCCAGTACTTC; CDR3aa: CATRPTNQETQYF
j_gene: TRBJ1-5; abundance: .; d_gene: .; v_gene: TRBV6-4; CDR3nt: TGTGCCAGCAGTGACTATTTTGCTGAGCCCGTGACTAATCAGCCCCAGCATTTT; CDR3aa: CASSDYFAEPVTNQPQHF
j_gene: TRBJ1-2; abundance: .; d_gene: TRBD1; v_gene: TRBV28; CDR3nt: TGTGCCAGCATCACGTGGGGACAGGGGCCCTCTAACTATGGCTACACCTTC; CDR3aa: CASITWGQGPSNYGYTF
j_gene: TRBJ1-2; abundance: few; d_gene: TRBD1; v_gene: TRBV7-3; CDR3nt: TGTGCCAGCAGCTCTTGGGGACAGCGCAGCGCGGCGAACTATGGCTACACCTTC; CDR3aa: CASSSWGQRSAANYGYTF
j_gene: TRBJ2-7; abundance: once; d_gene: TRBD1; v_gene: TRBV6-6; CDR3nt: TGTGCCAGCAGCTCTCCCCGGGACAGGACCTACGAGCAGTACTTC; CDR3aa: CASSSPRDRTYEQYF
j_gene: TRBJ1-5; abundance: .; d_gene: TRBD1; v_gene: TRBV25-1; CDR3nt: TGTGCCAGCAGTGAAGGGACAGGGTCGGCTTATAGCAATCAGCCCCAGCATTTT; CDR3aa: CASSEGTGSAYSNQPQHF
j_gene: TRBJ1-4; abundance: few; d_gene: .; v_gene: TRBV4-3; CDR3nt: TGCGCCAGCAGCCAAGTAGACTCCGAAAAACTGTTTTTT; CDR3aa: CASSQVDSEKLFF
j_gene: TRBJ2-2; abundance: once; d_gene: TRBD2; v_gene: TRBV7-8; CDR3nt: TGTGCCAGCAGCTTAGTAGGCCAGGGACTAGAGTTCGCGGGGGAAGACGGGGAGCTGTTTTTT; CDR3aa: CASSLVGQGLEFAGEDGELFF
j_gene: TRBJ1-5; abundance: .; d_gene: .; v_gene: TRBV2; CDR3nt: TGTGCCAGCATGGTCAGGGAGGGGAATCAGCCCCAGCATTTT; CDR3aa: CASMVREGNQPQHF
j_gene: TRBJ2-1; abundance: .; d_gene: TRBD2; v_gene: TRBV27; CDR3nt: TGTGCCAGCAGTCTGAGCGGGGCCTACAATGAGCAGTTCTTC; CDR3aa: CASSLSGAYNEQFF
j_gene: TRBJ2-1; abundance: few; d_gene: TRBD2; v_gene: TRBV7-3; CDR3nt: TGTGCCAGCAGCTTAACCCCAACTAGCGGGTACAATGAGCAGTTCTTC; CDR3aa: CASSLTPTSGYNEQFF
j_gene: TRBJ1-1; abundance: .; d_gene: .; v_gene: TRBV5-3; CDR3nt: TGTGCCAGAAGCTTGCGTCCCAACACTGAAGCTTTCTTT; CDR3aa: CARSLRPNTEAFF
j_gene: TRBJ2-7; abundance: .; d_gene: .; v_gene: TRBV7-2; CDR3nt: TGTGCCAGCAGCTCGAGGTTCGCCTACGAGCAGTACTTC; CDR3aa: CASSSRFAYEQYF
j_gene: TRBJ2-1; abundance: once; d_gene: .; v_gene: TRBV12-5; CDR3nt: TGTGCTAGTGCACGAGGTAGCTCCTACAATGAGCAGTTCTTC; CDR3aa: CASARGSSYNEQFF
j_gene: TRBJ2-3; abundance: .; d_gene: .; v_gene: TRBV4-3; CDR3nt: TGCGCCAGCAGCCAAGATCAATTAGATACGCAGTATTTT; CDR3aa: CASSQDQLDTQYF
j_gene: TRBJ1-2; abundance: .; d_gene: TRBD1; v_gene: TRBV2; CDR3nt: TGTGCCAGGGACAGGGGGATAGGTAGGGATGGCTACACCTTC; CDR3aa: CARDRGIGRDGYTF
j_gene: TRBJ2-3; abundance: .; d_gene: TRBD1; v_gene: TRBV7-9; CDR3nt: TGTGCCAGCAGCGAGACAGGGGGTAGCACAGATACGCAGTATTTT; CDR3aa: CASSETGGSTDTQYF
j_gene: TRBJ2-5; abundance: .; d_gene: .; v_gene: TRBV9; CDR3nt: TGTGCCAGCAGCGCCGGGGGATGGGAGACCCAGTACTTC; CDR3aa: CASSAGGWETQYF
j_gene: TRBJ1-2; abundance: .; d_gene: .; v_gene: TRBV7-2; CDR3nt: TGTGCCAGCAGCCCCCTGTGGGGGGATGGCTACACCTTC; CDR3aa: CASSPLWGDGYTF
j_gene: TRBJ1-1; abundance: .; d_gene: .; v_gene: TRBV29-1; CDR3nt: TGCAGCGGTCGTACAGGGAACATGAACACTGAAGCTTTCTTT; CDR3aa: CSGRTGNMNTEAFF
j_gene: TRBJ2-7; abundance: .; d_gene: .; v_gene: TRBV9; CDR3nt: TGTGCCAGCAGCGTAGAGGGGGGGTTCTACGAGCAGTACTTC; CDR3aa: CASSVEGGFYEQYF
j_gene: TRBJ1-2; abundance: .; d_gene: .; v_gene: TRBV30; CDR3nt: TGTGCCGGTGGAAGGGGGTATGGCTACACCTTC; CDR3aa: CAGGRGYGYTF
j_gene: TRBJ1-2; abundance: .; d_gene: .; v_gene: TRBV6-5; CDR3nt: TGTGCCAGCAGCGACCACAGCGGCAACACCTTC; CDR3aa: CASSDHSGNTF
j_gene: TRBJ1-1; abundance: .; d_gene: .; v_gene: TRBV7-8; CDR3nt: TGTGCCAGCAGCTTAGGCGACAGCAGGACTATAACTGAAGCTTTCTTT; CDR3aa: CASSLGDSRTITEAFF
j_gene: TRBJ2-5; abundance: .; d_gene: .; v_gene: TRBV5-4; CDR3nt: TGTGCCAGCAGCTTAGGGGGTCGGGAGACCCAGTACTTC; CDR3aa: CASSLGGRETQYF
j_gene: TRBJ1-1; abundance: few; d_gene: .; v_gene: TRBV7-2; CDR3nt: TGTGCCAGCAGCTTAAGCAGCAGGACTGAAGCTTTCTTT; CDR3aa: CASSLSSRTEAFF
j_gene: TRBJ2-7; abundance: .; d_gene: .; v_gene: TRBV27; CDR3nt: TGTGCCAGCAGTTTACGGGGGGCGGCTCTCTACGAGCAGTACTTC; CDR3aa: CASSLRGAALYEQYF
j_gene: TRBJ1-1; abundance: few; d_gene: TRBD1; v_gene: TRBV5-1; CDR3nt: TGCGCCAGCAGGGTTGGGGAGCGACAGGGGGTGAACACTGAAGCTTTCTTT; CDR3aa: CASRVGERQGVNTEAFF
j_gene: TRBJ2-3; abundance: .; d_gene: TRBD1; v_gene: TRBV7-9; CDR3nt: TGTGCCAGCAGGTGGGACAGTCTCACAGATACGCAGTATTTT; CDR3aa: CASRWDSLTDTQYF
j_gene: TRBJ1-6; abundance: .; d_gene: .; v_gene: TRBV7-3; CDR3nt: TGTGCCAGCAGCTTAATGGGAGACTATAATTCACCCCTCCACTTT; CDR3aa: CASSLMGDYNSPLHF
j_gene: TRBJ1-2; abundance: .; d_gene: .; v_gene: TRBV5-1; CDR3nt: TGCGCCAGCAGCTTGGTTCAGGGAGGTGATGGCTACACCTTC; CDR3aa: CASSLVQGGDGYTF
j_gene: TRBJ2-7; abundance: .; d_gene: .; v_gene: TRBV5-4; CDR3nt: TGTGCCAGCAGCTTGTGGGCATCCTACGAGCAGTACTTC; CDR3aa: CASSLWASYEQYF
j_gene: TRBJ2-7; abundance: .; d_gene: .; v_gene: TRBV27; CDR3nt: TGTGCCAGCAGTTTCTCACAGACCTTCTACGAGCAGTACTTC; CDR3aa: CASSFSQTFYEQYF
j_gene: TRBJ1-5; abundance: few; d_gene: .; v_gene: TRBV7-2; CDR3nt: TGTGCCAGCAGCTTGGTCCCAGGTCAGCCCCAGCATTTT; CDR3aa: CASSLVPGQPQHF
j_gene: TRBJ1-1; abundance: .; d_gene: TRBD1; v_gene: TRBV7-2; CDR3nt: TGTGCCAGCAGCCTTGACAGGGGCACCCTGTGGAACACTGAAGCTTTCTTT; CDR3aa: CASSLDRGTLWNTEAFF
j_gene: TRBJ2-7; abundance: .; d_gene: .; v_gene: TRBV6-5; CDR3nt: TGTGCCAGCAGTTACACGCCGGCCTACGAGCAGTACTTC; CDR3aa: CASSYTPAYEQYF
j_gene: TRBJ1-2; abundance: .; d_gene: .; v_gene: TRBV7-9; CDR3nt: TGTTCCAGCAGCTTAGTGAGGCCAGACTTATATGGCTACACCTTC; CDR3aa: CSSSLVRPDLYGYTF
j_gene: TRBJ1-1; abundance: .; d_gene: .; v_gene: TRBV6-6; CDR3nt: TGTGCCAGCCACACTCGAGGGGGAATTAACACTGAAGCTTTCTTT; CDR3aa: CASHTRGGINTEAFF
j_gene: TRBJ1-1; abundance: .; d_gene: TRBD1; v_gene: TRBV6-1; CDR3nt: TGTGCCAGCAGCGACCCCGGGACAGGGGATCTAGTTTTCTTT; CDR3aa: CASSDPGTGDLVFF
j_gene: TRBJ1-1; abundance: .; d_gene: .; v_gene: TRBV6-5; CDR3nt: TGTGCCAGCAGTTACAGAGGGTTACTGAACACTGAAGCTTTCTTT; CDR3aa: CASSYRGLLNTEAFF
j_gene: TRBJ2-5; abundance: .; d_gene: TRBD2; v_gene: TRBV5-4; CDR3nt: TGTGCCAGCTACCGAGGGTCTAGCGGGGGGGCGGATGAGACCCAGTACTTC; CDR3aa: CASYRGSSGGADETQYF
j_gene: TRBJ2-3; abundance: .; d_gene: .; v_gene: TRBV6-1; CDR3nt: TGTGCCACCAGACAAACAGATACGCAGTATTTT; CDR3aa: CATRQTDTQYF
j_gene: TRBJ2-7; abundance: .; d_gene: TRBD1; v_gene: TRBV9; CDR3nt: TGTGCCAGCAGCGTAGGACAGGGAACCTACGAGCAGTACTTC; CDR3aa: CASSVGQGTYEQYF
j_gene: TRBJ2-7; abundance: .; d_gene: .; v_gene: TRBV5-6; CDR3nt: TGTGCCAGCAGCTTGTTACTTTCCTACGAGCAGTACTTC; CDR3aa: CASSLLLSYEQYF
j_gene: TRBJ1-2; abundance: once; d_gene: .; v_gene: TRBV5-4; CDR3nt: TGTGCCAGCAGCTTGGACCCAGGGAACTATGGCTACACCTTC; CDR3aa: CASSLDPGNYGYTF
j_gene: TRBJ1-2; abundance: .; d_gene: .; v_gene: TRBV30; CDR3nt: TGTGCCTGGATCCGTGTCCGTGGCTACACCTTC; CDR3aa: CAWIRVRGYTF
j_gene: TRBJ1-2; abundance: .; d_gene: TRBD1; v_gene: TRBV30; CDR3nt: TGTGCCTGGAGTTTTACAGGGGGTTATGGCTACACCTTC; CDR3aa: CAWSFTGGYGYTF
j_gene: TRBJ2-3; abundance: .; d_gene: TRBD2; v_gene: TRBV25-1; CDR3nt: TGTGCCAGCAGGGCTAGCGGGGGGGCATACACAGATACGCAGTATTTT; CDR3aa: CASRASGGAYTDTQYF
j_gene: TRBJ1-3; abundance: .; d_gene: .; v_gene: TRBV6-6; CDR3nt: TGTGCCAGCAGTTACGAGGGCTCTGGAAACACCATATATTTT; CDR3aa: CASSYEGSGNTIYF
j_gene: TRBJ2-2; abundance: .; d_gene: TRBD1; v_gene: TRBV29-1; CDR3nt: TGCAGCACGGGACAGGGGATCGACACCGGGGAGCTGTTTTTT; CDR3aa: CSTGQGIDTGELFF
j_gene: TRBJ2-7; abundance: many; d_gene: .; v_gene: TRBV15; CDR3nt: TGTGCCACCAGCAGAGAGGGGCCCTCCTACGAGCAGTACTTC; CDR3aa: CATSREGPSYEQYF
j_gene: TRBJ2-7; abundance: once; d_gene: TRBD1; v_gene: TRBV6-1; CDR3nt: TGTGCCAGCGACGAAGGGGACAGGGTCGGGGAGCAGTACTTC; CDR3aa: CASDEGDRVGEQYF
j_gene: TRBJ2-4; abundance: .; d_gene: TRBD1; v_gene: TRBV29-1; CDR3nt: TGCAGCGCCAGACAGGGGCTTGAGAAAGCCAAAAACATTCAGTACTTC; CDR3aa: CSARQGLEKAKNIQYF